Below, 20 T cell receptor beta chains from the same sample are listed, as sequenced in a study of T cell changes during pregnancy in multiple sclerosis. The repertoire was sequenced with immunoSEQ multiplex PCR; TCRdb's copy has only in-frame clones and lacks some. The sample includes tens of thousands of clones, 90% to 95% of them seen just once. This material consisted of CD4+ T cells from peripheral blood mononuclear cells, taken before pregnancy. These receptors were taken from a female donor with multiple sclerosis, enrolled in a pregnancy study.

There are a few counts of this clone. J is TRBJ1-1 and V is TRBV19; 8 bases map to TRBD1. Germline V lookup: CDR1 LNHDA, CDR2 SQIVND (reference sequence). The CDR3 is 14 amino acids. V was pared by 6 bases and J by 5 bases, with 8 bases of the junction left unmatched. DNA for the CDR3: TGTGCCAGTAGGCCGACAGGGGAACGGACTGAAGCTTTCTTT. Translated, it gives CASRPTGERTEAFF.

The rearrangement links TRBV10-3 to TRBJ2-7; the match to TRBD1 covers 8 bases. Germline CDR1 is ENHRY and CDR2 is SYGVKD. Losses at the gene ends were 2 bases for V and 5 bases for J; bases not matched to a gene: 8. The CDR3 runs 15 residues. CDR3 residues: CAISERTGRIDEQYF. Written as DNA, the CDR3 is TGTGCCATCAGTGAGCGGACAGGGAGAATCGACGAGCAGTACTTC.

This rearrangement joins TRBV29-1 to TRBJ1-1, with 10 positions matching TRBD1. The V gene's germline CDR1 is SQVTM and CDR2 ANQGSEA. The CDR3 extends over 16 amino acids. Trimming cost V 6 bases and J 1 base; bases outside gene matches: 11. The CDR3 bases are TGCAGCGTGTCACCCGGGACAGGGGTGGGGAACACTGAAGCTTTCTTT. This gives the protein CSVSPGTGVGNTEAFF.

V is TRBV9 and J is TRBJ2-7; 9 bases map to TRBD2. This CDR3 region has 19 residues. Unmatched junction bases numbered 18, after V lost 4 bases and J lost 1 base. In germline, CDR1 is SGDLS, CDR2 YYNGEE. CDR3 in amino acids: CASSFGTQREASESYEQYF. CDR3 DNA sequence: TGTGCCAGCAGCTTTGGGACCCAGCGGGAGGCATCCGAATCCTACGAGCAGTACTTC.

J is TRBJ1-3 and V is TRBV5-1, with D unresolved. Germline V gene sequence: CDR1 SGHRS, CDR2 YFSETQ. The CDR3 totals 13 residues. Trimming took off 0 bases at V and 4 bases at J, with 5 bases between the two ends. CDR3 in DNA: TGCGCCAGCAGCTTGGGGCCCGGAAACACCATATATTTT. This gives the protein CASSLGPGNTIYF. Full variable domain (missing parts from reference TRBV5-1 and TRBJ1-3): KAGVTQTPRYLIKTRGQQVTLSCSPISGHRSVSWYQQTPGQGLQFLFEYFSETQRNKGNFPGRFSGRQFSNSRSEMNVSTLELGDSALYLCASSLGPGNTIYFGEGSWLTVV.

The rearrangement joins TRBV9 to TRBJ2-1; 13 nucleotides align to TRBD2. Germline CDR1 reads SGDLS; CDR2 reads YYNGEE. The CDR3 totals 19 residues. The ends lost 0 bases at V and 8 bases at J; junction bases unmatched: 14. The CDR3 protein is CASSVESPTPGLAGYEQFF. As DNA, the CDR3 is TGTGCCAGCAGCGTAGAAAGTCCCACTCCGGGACTAGCGGGATATGAGCAGTTCTTC.

The J gene is TRBJ1-4, the V gene TRBV10-3, with D possibly matching TRBD1 (6 bases). Germline V gene lookup returns CDR1 ENHRY and CDR2 SYGVKD. Trimming shortened V by 3 bases and J by 11 bases, and 10 bases separated the two germline ends. The CDR3 is made up of 12 amino acids. Written as DNA, the CDR3 is TGTGCCATCAGTGATTTCCAGGGGAAACTGTTTTTT. Protein: CAISDFQGKLFF.

The DNA of the CDR3 is TGTGCCAGCAGTGAAGGGCGGCAAGAGACCCAGTACTTC. Its protein product is CASSEGRQETQYF. The chain has TRBV2 and TRBJ2-5; D call uncertain. Trimming removed 1 base at V and 2 bases at J, with 5 bases between. CDR3 length: 13 amino acids. The germline CDR1 and CDR2 sequences are SNHLY and FYNNEI.

CDR3 amino acids: CASSWTGVQETQYF. As DNA, the CDR3 is TGCGCCAGCAGCTGGACAGGGGTACAAGAGACCCAGTACTTC. The chain links TRBV5-1 to TRBJ2-5; TRBD1 matches 9 bases. CDR1 is SGHRS, CDR2 YFSETQ, per germline. The length of the CDR3 is 14 residues. With V trimmed by 3 bases and J by 2 bases, 2 bases remained unmatched.

This chain uses TRBV5-1 with TRBJ2-2; 7 bases fit TRBD2. Germline V CDR1 and CDR2: SGHRS, YFSETQ. V lost 2 bases and J lost 2; bases outside the gene matches: 3. The CDR3 loop spans 15 amino acids. CDR3 loop: CASSFATSNTGELFF. The CDR3 coding sequence is TGCGCCAGCAGCTTTGCGACTAGCAACACCGGGGAGCTGTTTTTT. Complete variable domain (other parts from reference TRBV5-1 and TRBJ2-2): KAGVTQTPRYLIKTRGQQVTLSCSPISGHRSVSWYQQTPGQGLQFLFEYFSETQRNKGNFPGRFSGRQFSNSRSEMNVSTLELGDSALYLCASSFATSNTGELFFGEGSRLTVL.

This clone was found once. The chain couples TRBV5-6 to TRBJ2-7, with D perhaps matching TRBD2 (6 bases). Per the germline V gene, CDR1 is SGHDT and CDR2 is YYEEEE. V was cut by 4 bases and J by 5 bases, with 16 bases left in between. This CDR3 has 14 amino acids. The CDR3 DNA follows: TGTGCCAGCAGCCTGACCGGGACTCCTGACGAGCAGTACTTC. Its protein product is CASSLTGTPDEQYF. Variable domain in full (rest from reference TRBV5-6 and TRBJ2-7): DAGVTQSPTHLIKTRGQQVTLRCSPKSGHDTVSWYQQALGQGPQFIFQYYEEEERQRGNFPDRFSGHQFPNYSSELNVNALLLGDSALYLCASSLTGTPDEQYFGPGTRLTVT.

The CDR3 nucleotides are TGCAGCGCTACGGACAGGGAAGGCGAGCAGTACTTC. Translation: CSATDREGEQYF. The rearrangement uses TRBV29-1 and TRBJ2-7; TRBD1 agrees at 8 bases. This CDR3 has 12 residues. Looked up from germline, CDR1 is SQVTM and CDR2 is ANQGSEA. The V gene end was trimmed by 7 bases and the J gene end by 6 bases; junction bases not matched to a gene: 8.

The V and J genes are TRBV5-6 and TRBJ2-3; no definite D call. V lost 1 base and J 2 bases, leaving 17 bases between the germline ends. Germline CDR1 is SGHDT and CDR2 is YYEEEE. This CDR3 has 17 amino acids. For the CDR3, the DNA is TGTGCCAGCAGCTTGTACGGCGGTTCCACTTCCACAGATACGCAGTATTTT. Translated, it gives CASSLYGGSTSTDTQYF.

J is TRBJ2-2 and V is TRBV10-1; the D gene is possibly TRBD1 (6 bases). Per germline, CDR1 WNHNN and CDR2 SYGVQD (reference sequence). The germline V and J ends were trimmed by 6 bases and 10 bases, with 24 bases remaining between them. The CDR3 has 16 amino acids. CDR3 nucleotide sequence: TGCGCCAGCAGGACAGGCAGCGTCCCGTCTCGTGTGGAGCTGTTTTTT. It translates to CASRTGSVPSRVELFF.

The gene calls are TRBV30 and TRBJ2-2; possibly TRBD1 for D (6 bases). The V gene lost 2 bases and the J gene lost 5 bases, with 12 bases spanning the gap. CDR1 GTSNPN and CDR2 SVGIG come from the germline V gene (reference sequence). The CDR3 runs 14 residues. The CDR3 coding sequence is TGTGCCTGGAGTTCTTTAACAGGGACCGGGGAGCTGTTTTTT. Translating gives CAWSSLTGTGELFF. The full variable domain, its missing parts supplied by reference TRBV30 and TRBJ2-2, is SQTIHQWPATLVQPVGSPLSLECTVEGTSNPNLYWYRQAAGRGLQLLFYSVGIGQISSEVPQNLSASRPQDRQFILSSKKLLLSDSGFYLCAWSSLTGTGELFFGEGSRLTVL.

This chain links TRBV7-8 with TRBJ1-2; maybe TRBD1 (6 bases). Between the trimmed V and J ends, which lost 4 bases and 1 base, there was a span of 19 bases. The CDR3 has 17 residues. CDR1 and CDR2 from the germline V gene are SGHVS and FQNEAQ. In DNA, the CDR3 is TGTGCCAGCAGCTCCACTCCGCAGACAGGCCTTAACTATGGCTACACCTTC. The encoded protein is CASSSTPQTGLNYGYTF.

Only one count was recorded for this clone. The chain employs TRBV28 and TRBJ1-1, with 8 bases lining up with TRBD1. The CDR3 contains 14 residues. J lost 1 base, V lost 6 bases, and 4 bases had no gene match. Per the germline V gene, CDR1 is MDHEN and CDR2 is SYDVKM. CDR3 sequence reads: CASRRQGSNTEAFF. The CDR3 DNA follows: TGTGCCAGCAGGCGACAGGGGTCGAACACTGAAGCTTTCTTT.

CDR3 nucleotide sequence: TGTGCCAGCAGCGCCGCCTCCGGGACAGTTCTAGATACGCAGTATTTT. Amino acids: CASSAASGTVLDTQYF. This sequence joins TRBV9 and TRBJ2-3, with 7 bases that match TRBD1. J gave up 5 bases and V 3 bases, and 12 bases lay outside the gene matches. Germline V gene lookup returns CDR1 SGDLS and CDR2 YYNGEE. The CDR3 is 16 residues long.

The V gene is TRBV5-1, the J gene TRBJ1-4; 7 bases agree with TRBD1. Germline CDR1 is SGHRS and CDR2 is YFSETQ. The CDR3 extends over 14 amino acids. Trimming cost V 3 bases and J 5 bases; bases outside gene matches: 4. CDR3 in DNA: TGCGCCAGCAGCTCGTTAGGGGGCAATGAAAAACTGTTTTTT. Protein sequence: CASSSLGGNEKLFF.

The chain recombines TRBV5-1 with TRBJ2-5; 8 positions agree with TRBD2. The CDR3 extends over 13 amino acids. V gave up 2 bases and J gave up 5 bases; unmatched junction bases: 2. Germline loops: CDR1 SGHRS, CDR2 YFSETQ. The CDR3 coding sequence is TGCGCCAGCAGCTTCGGCGGGGGGGAGACCCAGTACTTC. This gives the protein CASSFGGGETQYF.